Listed here are 2 T cell receptor beta chains from one sample, sequenced in a study of graft-versus-host responses after intestinal transplantation. Measured with immunoSEQ multiplex PCR; TCRdb has only the in-frame clones, and not every one. The sample has some 14,000 clones, 33% seen once. There were roughly 200,000 CFSE-labeled responder cells plated together with roughly 200,000 irradiated, violet-dye-labeled stimulator cells. The material was alloreactive CD8+ T cells from a mixed lymphocyte reaction culture, obtained before intestinal transplant. Indicated subset: CFSE-low proliferating T cells sorted from approximately six-day pre-transplant mixed lymphocyte reaction (GvH or HvG direction). These receptors all come from a human patient who received an intestinal transplant.

The genes are TRBV6-1 and TRBJ2-7; D gene ambiguous. This CDR3 is built from 12 residues. Trimming left V 3 bases short and J 1 base short, with 4 bases between. Germline V gene data show CDR1 as MNHNS and CDR2 as SASEGT. The CDR3 DNA sequence: TGTGCCAGCAGTGACCTTTCCTACGAGCAGTACTTC. Amino acid sequence: CASSDLSYEQYF.

There are a few counts of this clone. The chain couples TRBV4-1 to TRBJ2-7; TRBD1 is a possible D gene (5 bases). This CDR3 region has 19 residues. Germline V CDR1 and CDR2: MGHRA, YSYEKL. The V gene lost 3 bases and the J gene lost 0 bases, with 24 bases spanning the gap. The CDR3 is CASSQIWGPTPDSSYEQYF. In nucleotides, the CDR3 is TGCGCCAGCAGCCAGATTTGGGGTCCGACGCCAGACAGCTCCTACGAGCAGTACTTC.